A single T cell receptor (beta chain) is shown here with its context. This record comes from a study of blood T cell repertoires in COVID-19. Study overall: T cells, B-cell-depleted T cells, or PBMCs provided the cDNA or gDNA that served as material.

CDR3 size: 15 residues. In germline, CDR1 is SGHRS, CDR2 YFSETQ. Trimming shortened V by 2 bases and J by 2 bases, and 12 bases separated the two germline ends. This table comes from immunoSEQ multiplex PCR, and its TCRdb copy is limited to in-frame clones, with some not included. Among 150,000 to 180,000 clones listed, 70% to 90% were seen once. The TCR originated in a man aged 55-75 years with COVID-19, enrolled during active disease. Sequencing was performed on peripheral blood. The chain employs TRBV5-1 and TRBJ2-3; TRBD1 might be the D (6 bases). In DNA form, the CDR3 reads TGCGCCAGCAGCTTCGGGGACAAGAACACAGATACGCAGTATTTT. It translates to CASSFGDKNTDTQYF.